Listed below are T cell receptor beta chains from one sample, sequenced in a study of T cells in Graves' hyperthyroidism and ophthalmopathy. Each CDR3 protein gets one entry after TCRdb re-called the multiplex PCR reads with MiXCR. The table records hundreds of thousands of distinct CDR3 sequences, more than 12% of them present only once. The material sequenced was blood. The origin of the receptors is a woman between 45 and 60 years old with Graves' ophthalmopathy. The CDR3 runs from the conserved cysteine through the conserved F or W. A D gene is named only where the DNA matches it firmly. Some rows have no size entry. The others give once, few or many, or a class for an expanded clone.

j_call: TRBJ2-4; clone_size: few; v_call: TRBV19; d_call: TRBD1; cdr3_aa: CASRRIGTGGNIQYF; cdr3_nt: TGTGCCAGTAGGAGGATTGGGACAGGGGGAAACATTCAGTACTTC
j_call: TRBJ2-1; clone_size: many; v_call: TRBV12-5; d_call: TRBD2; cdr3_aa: CASGSLAASYNEQFF; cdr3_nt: TGTGCTAGTGGTTCACTAGCGGCTTCCTACAATGAGCAGTTCTTC
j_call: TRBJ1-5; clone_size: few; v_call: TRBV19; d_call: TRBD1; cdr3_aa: CASSRDRPMGNQPQHF; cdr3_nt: TGTGCCAGTAGTAGGGACAGACCTATGGGCAATCAGCCCCAGCATTTT
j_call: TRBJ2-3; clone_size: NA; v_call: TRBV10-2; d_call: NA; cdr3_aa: CASSETGELTDTQYF; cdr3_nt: TGCGCCAGCAGTGAAACGGGGGAACTCACAGATACGCAGTATTTT
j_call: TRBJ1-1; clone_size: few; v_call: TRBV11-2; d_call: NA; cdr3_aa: CASSPHGARKGTEAFF; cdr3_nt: TGTGCCAGCAGCCCACACGGGGCTCGAAAGGGGACTGAAGCTTTCTTT
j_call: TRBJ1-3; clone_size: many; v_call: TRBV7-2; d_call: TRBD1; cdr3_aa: CASSLAGQRLSGNTIYF; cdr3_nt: TGTGCCAGCAGCTTAGCGGGACAGAGACTCTCTGGAAACACCATATATTTT
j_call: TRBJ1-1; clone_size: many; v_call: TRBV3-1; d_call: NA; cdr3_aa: CASSQQGLGTEAFF; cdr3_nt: TGTGCCAGCAGCCAGCAGGGGCTGGGCACTGAAGCTTTCTTT
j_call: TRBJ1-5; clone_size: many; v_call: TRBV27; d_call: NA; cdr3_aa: CASSPSSGIQPQHF; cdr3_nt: TGTGCCAGCAGTCCATCCTCGGGTATTCAGCCCCAGCATTTT
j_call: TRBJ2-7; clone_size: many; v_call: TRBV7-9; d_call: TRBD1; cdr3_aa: CASSFLGQGADEQYF; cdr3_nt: TGTGCCAGCAGCTTTCTGGGACAGGGGGCCGACGAGCAGTACTTC
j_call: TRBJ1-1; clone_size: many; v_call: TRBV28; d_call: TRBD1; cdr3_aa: CASSPLGQKNTEAFF; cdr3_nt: TGTGCCAGCAGTCCGTTGGGACAGAAGAACACTGAAGCTTTCTTT
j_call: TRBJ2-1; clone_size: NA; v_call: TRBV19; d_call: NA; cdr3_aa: CASRGLFEQFF; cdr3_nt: TGTGCCAGTAGGGGACTCTTTGAGCAGTTCTTC
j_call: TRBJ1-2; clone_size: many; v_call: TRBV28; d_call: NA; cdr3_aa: CASSLTSTDYGYTF; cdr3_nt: TGTGCCAGCAGTTTAACTAGTACGGACTATGGCTACACCTTC
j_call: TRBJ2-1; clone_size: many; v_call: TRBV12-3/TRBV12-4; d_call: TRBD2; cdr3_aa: CASRLRALAGYNEQFF; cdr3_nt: TGTGCCAGCAGGCTCCGCGCACTAGCGGGGTACAATGAGCAGTTCTTC
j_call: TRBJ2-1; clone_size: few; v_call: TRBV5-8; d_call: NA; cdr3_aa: CASSQGLVESYNEQFF; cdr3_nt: TGTGCCAGCAGCCAAGGACTGGTAGAATCCTACAATGAGCAGTTCTTC
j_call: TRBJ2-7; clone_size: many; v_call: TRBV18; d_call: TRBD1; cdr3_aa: CASSPSGTGATYEQYF; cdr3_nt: TGTGCCAGCTCACCTTCCGGGACAGGGGCTACCTACGAGCAGTACTTC
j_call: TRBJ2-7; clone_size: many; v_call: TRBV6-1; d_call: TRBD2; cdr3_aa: CASSEAWLAASYEQYF; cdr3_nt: TGTGCCAGCAGTGAAGCTTGGCTAGCGGCCTCCTACGAGCAGTACTTC
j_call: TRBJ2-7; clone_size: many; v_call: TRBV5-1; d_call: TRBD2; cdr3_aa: CASSVGTSIYEQYF; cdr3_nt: TGCGCCAGCAGCGTGGGGACTAGTATCTACGAGCAGTACTTC
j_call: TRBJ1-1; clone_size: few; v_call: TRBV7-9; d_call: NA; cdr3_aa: CASSSRARGYMNTEAFF; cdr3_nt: TGTGCCAGCAGCTCCCGTGCAAGAGGGTACATGAACACTGAAGCTTTCTTT
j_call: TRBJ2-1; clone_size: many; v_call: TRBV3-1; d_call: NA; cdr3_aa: CASSQDSRAAYNEQFF; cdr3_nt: TGTGCCAGCAGCCAAGATTCTCGCGCTGCCTACAATGAGCAGTTCTTC
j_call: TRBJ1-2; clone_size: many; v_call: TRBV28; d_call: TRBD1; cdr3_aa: CASSSQGAVYGYTF; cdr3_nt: TGTGCCAGCAGCTCACAGGGGGCTGTCTATGGCTACACCTTC
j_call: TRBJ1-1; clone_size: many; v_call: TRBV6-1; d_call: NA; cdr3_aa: CASRSPQLNTEAFF; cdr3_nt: TGTGCCAGCAGGTCCCCACAACTGAACACTGAAGCTTTCTTT
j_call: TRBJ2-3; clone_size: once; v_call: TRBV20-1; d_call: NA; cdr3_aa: CSASVVGRETDTQYF; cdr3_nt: TGCAGTGCTAGTGTCGTGGGGCGGGAAACAGATACGCAGTATTTT
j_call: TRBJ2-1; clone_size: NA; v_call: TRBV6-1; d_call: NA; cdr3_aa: CASSWGDEQFF; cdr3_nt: TGTGCCAGCAGTTGGGGAGATGAGCAGTTCTTC
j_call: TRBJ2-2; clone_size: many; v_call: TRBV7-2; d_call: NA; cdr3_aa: CASRQSRGNTGELFF; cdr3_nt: TGTGCCAGCAGACAATCCAGGGGGAACACCGGGGAGCTGTTTTTT
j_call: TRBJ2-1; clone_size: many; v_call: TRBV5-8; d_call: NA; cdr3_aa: CASSFGAGGNEQFF; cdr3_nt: TGTGCCAGCAGCTTCGGGGCAGGTGGCAATGAGCAGTTCTTC
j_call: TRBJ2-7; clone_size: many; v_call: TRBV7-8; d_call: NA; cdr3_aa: CASSLDKTGEQYF; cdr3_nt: TGTGCCAGCAGCTTAGATAAAACTGGAGAGCAGTACTTC
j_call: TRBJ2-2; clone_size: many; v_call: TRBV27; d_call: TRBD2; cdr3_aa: CASSFGLAATGELFF; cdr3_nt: TGTGCCAGCAGTTTTGGACTAGCGGCCACCGGGGAGCTGTTTTTT
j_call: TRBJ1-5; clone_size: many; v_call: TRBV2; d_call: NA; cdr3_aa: CASSELGGDNQPQHF; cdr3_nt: TGTGCCAGCAGTGAACTGGGGGGGGACAATCAGCCCCAGCATTTT
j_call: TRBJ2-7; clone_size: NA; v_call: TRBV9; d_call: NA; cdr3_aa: CASNPGHRDSYEQYF; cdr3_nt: TGTGCCAGCAATCCCGGACACCGCGACTCCTACGAGCAGTACTTC
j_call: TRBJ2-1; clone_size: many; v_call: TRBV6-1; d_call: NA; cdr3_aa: CASSEAFGDLYNEQFF; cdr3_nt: TGTGCCAGCAGTGAAGCGTTTGGGGACTTATACAATGAGCAGTTCTTC
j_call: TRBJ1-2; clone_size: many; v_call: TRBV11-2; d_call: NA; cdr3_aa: CASSVDQSNYGYTF; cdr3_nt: TGTGCCAGCAGCGTCGATCAGAGTAACTATGGCTACACCTTC
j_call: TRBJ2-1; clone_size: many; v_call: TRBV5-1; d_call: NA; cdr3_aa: CASSLDSLSSYNEQFF; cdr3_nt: TGCGCCAGCAGCTTGGATAGCCTTTCCTCCTACAATGAGCAGTTCTTC
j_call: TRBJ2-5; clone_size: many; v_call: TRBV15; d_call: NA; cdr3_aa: CATSRVPTRGPSGETQYF; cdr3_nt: TGTGCCACCAGCAGGGTGCCGACAAGAGGGCCGTCGGGAGAGACCCAGTACTTC
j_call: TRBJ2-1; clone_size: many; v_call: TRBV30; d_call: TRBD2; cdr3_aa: CAWRGLAGLNEQFF; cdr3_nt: TGTGCCTGGAGGGGACTAGCGGGACTGAATGAGCAGTTCTTC
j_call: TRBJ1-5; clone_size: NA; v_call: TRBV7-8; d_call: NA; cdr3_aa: CASSLGVTGLQPQHF; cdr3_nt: TGTGCCAGCAGCTTAGGAGTCACAGGGCTGCAGCCCCAGCATTTT
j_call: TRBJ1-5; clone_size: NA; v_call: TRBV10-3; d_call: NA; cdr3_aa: CAISERRQPQHF; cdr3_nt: TGTGCCATCAGTGAAAGACGACAGCCCCAGCATTTT
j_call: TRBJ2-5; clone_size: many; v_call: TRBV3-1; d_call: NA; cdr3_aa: CASSQRGETQYF; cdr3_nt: TGTGCCAGCAGCCAACGGGGGGAGACCCAGTACTTC
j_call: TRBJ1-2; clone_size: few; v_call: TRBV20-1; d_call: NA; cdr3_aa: CSASDGARGYTF; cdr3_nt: TGCAGTGCTTCCGACGGGGCCAGGGGCTACACCTTC
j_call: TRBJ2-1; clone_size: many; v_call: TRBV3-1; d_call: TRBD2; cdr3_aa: CASSQKREGSGQFF; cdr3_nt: TGTGCCAGCAGCCAAAAGCGGGAGGGGAGCGGGCAGTTCTTC
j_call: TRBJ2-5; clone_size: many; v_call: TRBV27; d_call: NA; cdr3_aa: CASSLSGGRGETQYF; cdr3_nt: TGCGCCAGCAGCTTGAGCGGCGGACGGGGGGAGACCCAGTACTTC
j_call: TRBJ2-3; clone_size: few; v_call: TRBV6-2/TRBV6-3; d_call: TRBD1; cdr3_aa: CASSKRDRSTDTQYF; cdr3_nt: TGTGCCAGCAGTAAAAGGGACAGGAGCACAGATACGCAGTATTTT
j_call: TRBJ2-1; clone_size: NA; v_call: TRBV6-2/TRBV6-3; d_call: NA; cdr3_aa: CASRSPLRNEQFF; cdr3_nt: TGTGCCAGCAGGAGCCCTCTAAGAAATGAGCAGTTCTTC